The 10 T cell receptor beta chains in this list originate from one sample, sequenced in a study of cytotoxic CD8 clonotypes in ibrutinib-treated CLL (dated by TCRdb to the early 2020s). The method was the immunoSEQ multiplex PCR assay. The source is immuneACCESS, and TCRdb retained only in-frame sequences with V and J called. Part of the clones is not carried over; for the studies checked, unresolved V genes explain less than half of this, and the remainder is unexplained. The sample profile shows approximately 200,000 clones; around 72% of them were found once. The ten top clones hold around an eighth of the sample. According to the study, the label for this sample's time point signals: 20 to 30 months on ibrutinib. Material: PBMCs, obtained after 24 months of ibrutinib treatment. The source of these receptors is a human donor with chronic lymphocytic leukemia.

V usage is TRBV19 and J usage is TRBJ1-2; D not resolved. Germline V gene lookup returns CDR1 LNHDA and CDR2 SQIVND (reference sequence). The CDR3 contains 14 residues. V lost 5 bases and J 4 bases, leaving 14 bases between the germline ends. In nucleotides, the CDR3 is TGTGCCAGTAGTTTACGGACCTCATCCTATGGCTACACCTTC. Translated: CASSLRTSSYGYTF.

The rearrangement links TRBV27 to TRBJ2-7; TRBD2 agrees at 13 bases. The V and J ends lost 4 bases and 5 bases, in that order; junction bases with no gene match: 2. The CDR3 is 14 amino acids. CDR1 MNHEY and CDR2 SMNVEV come from the germline V gene (reference sequence). The CDR3 is CASSWGLAGNEQYF. CDR3 nucleotides: TGTGCCAGCAGTTGGGGACTAGCGGGAAACGAGCAGTACTTC.

The chain couples TRBV10-3 to TRBJ2-7, with D perhaps TRBD1 (5 bases). This CDR3 contains 13 residues. Trimming took off 0 bases at V and 4 bases at J, with 7 bases between the two ends. Germline V gene lookup returns CDR1 ENHRY and CDR2 SYGVKD. The DNA for the CDR3 is TGTGCCATCAGTGAGTCTGGGGCGTACGAGCAGTACTTC. It yields the protein CAISESGAYEQYF.

This clone was detected a few times. This chain joins TRBV28 and TRBJ1-5; D gene unclear. The CDR3 has 14 residues. CDR1 and CDR2 from the germline V gene are MDHEN and SYDVKM. Trimming took 5 bases from V and 3 from J, leaving 11 bases between them. The CDR3 coding sequence is TGTGCCAGCAGTAAATGGCAGTCCAATCAGCCCCAGCATTTT. Protein: CASSKWQSNQPQHF.

This clone was detected only a few times. The chain links TRBV2 to TRBJ1-1; D ambiguous. CDR3 length: 11 residues. Germline assignment: CDR1 SNHLY and CDR2 FYNNEI. V dropped 4 bases and J dropped 4 bases, with 4 bases sitting between them. Here the CDR3 reads CASSVVTEAFF. The CDR3 coding sequence is TGTGCCAGCAGTGTGGTCACTGAAGCTTTCTTT.

This sequence joins TRBV15 and TRBJ2-3, with 10 positions matching TRBD1. Germline CDR1 is LNHNV and CDR2 is YYDKDF (reference sequence). Trimming at V came to 3 bases and at J to 3 bases, leaving 6 bases not matched to a gene. There are 16 residues in the CDR3. Here the CDR3 DNA reads TGTGCCACCAGCAGGCGGGGACAGGGGTGGACAGATACGCAGTATTTT. Residues: CATSRRGQGWTDTQYF.

The chain combines TRBV4-3 with TRBJ2-2, with D unclear. This CDR3 contains 17 residues. The V gene lost 0 bases and the J gene lost 6 bases, with 17 bases spanning the gap. Germline V gives CDR1 LGHNA, CDR2 YSLEER. For the CDR3, the DNA is TGCGCCAGCAGCCAAGAAGCTAGGCAGTCCGGCGCCGGGGAGCTGTTTTTT. Translating it yields CASSQEARQSGAGELFF.

The V and J genes are TRBV6-6 and TRBJ1-1, with D possibly being TRBD1 (6 bases). Germline V gene data show CDR1 as MNHNY and CDR2 as SVGAGI (reference sequence). With 7 bases removed from V and 0 bases from J, the gap between germline ends came to 12 bases. The CDR3 consists of 14 residues. CDR3 sequence reads: CASKSGHLNTEAFF. CDR3 nucleotides: TGTGCCAGCAAGTCGGGACACCTGAACACTGAAGCTTTCTTT.

This chain connects TRBV11-2 to TRBJ2-7; D remains unclear. The CDR3 extends over 12 amino acids. V was pared by 8 bases and J by 1 base, with 9 bases between. Germline V CDR1 and CDR2: SGHAT, FQNNGV. CDR3 in amino acids: CASRGLSYEQYF. CDR3 bases: TGTGCCAGCCGAGGTTTATCCTACGAGCAGTACTTC.

The chain has TRBV7-6 and TRBJ2-1, with TRBD2 as a possible D gene (7 bases). CDR1 and CDR2 from the germline V gene are SGHVS and FNYEAQ. V lost 4 bases to trimming and J lost 9 bases, with 13 bases between them. This CDR3 spans 13 amino acids. The CDR3 region is CASSWGGGTEQFF. In DNA, the CDR3 is TGTGCCAGCAGCTGGGGAGGGGGGACTGAGCAGTTCTTC.